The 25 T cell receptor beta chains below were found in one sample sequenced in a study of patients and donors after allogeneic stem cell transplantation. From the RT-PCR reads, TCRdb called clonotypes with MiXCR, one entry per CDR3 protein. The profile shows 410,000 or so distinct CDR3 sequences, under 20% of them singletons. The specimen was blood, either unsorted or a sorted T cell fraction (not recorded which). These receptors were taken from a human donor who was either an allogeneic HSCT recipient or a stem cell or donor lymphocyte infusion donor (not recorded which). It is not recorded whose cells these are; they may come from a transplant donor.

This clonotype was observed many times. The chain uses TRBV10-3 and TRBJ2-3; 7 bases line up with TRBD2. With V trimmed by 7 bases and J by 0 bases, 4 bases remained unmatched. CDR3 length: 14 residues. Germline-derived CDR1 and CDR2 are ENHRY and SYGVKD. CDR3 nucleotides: TGTGCCATCAAGAGCGGGACGAGCACAGATACGCAGTATTTT. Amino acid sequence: CAIKSGTSTDTQYF.

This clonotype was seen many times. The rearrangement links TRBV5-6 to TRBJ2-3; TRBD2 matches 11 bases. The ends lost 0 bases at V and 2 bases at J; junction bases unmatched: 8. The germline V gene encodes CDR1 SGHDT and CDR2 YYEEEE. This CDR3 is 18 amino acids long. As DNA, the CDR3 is TGTGCCAGCAGCTTGGAGGAACTAGCGGGAGTCCTCACAGATACGCAGTATTTT. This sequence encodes CASSLEELAGVLTDTQYF.

CDR3 protein: CSARVSSGRSNTQYF. In nucleotides, the CDR3 is TGCAGTGCCCGTGTGTCTAGCGGGAGATCGAATACGCAGTATTTT. The chain carries TRBV20-1 and TRBJ2-3; 10 bases are shared with TRBD2. Germline V gene data show CDR1 as DFQATT and CDR2 as SNEGSKA (reference sequence). The CDR3 extends over 15 amino acids. The V gene end was trimmed by 6 bases and the J gene end by 7 bases; junction bases not matched to a gene: 13.

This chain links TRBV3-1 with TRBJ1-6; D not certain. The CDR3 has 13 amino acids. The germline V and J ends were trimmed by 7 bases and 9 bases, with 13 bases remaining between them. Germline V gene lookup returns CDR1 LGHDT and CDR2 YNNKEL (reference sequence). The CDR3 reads CASNEGIGSPLHF. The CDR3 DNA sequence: TGTGCCAGCAATGAGGGAATCGGTTCACCCCTCCACTTT.

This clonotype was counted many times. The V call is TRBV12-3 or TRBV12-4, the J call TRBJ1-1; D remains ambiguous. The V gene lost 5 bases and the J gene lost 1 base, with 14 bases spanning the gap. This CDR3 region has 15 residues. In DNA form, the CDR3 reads TGTGCCAGCAGTCTAATAGAGGGTCGGAACACTGAAGCTTTCTTT. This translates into CASSLIEGRNTEAFF.

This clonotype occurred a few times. This CDR3 reads CASRRDTNTEAFF. Written as DNA, the CDR3 is TGTGCCAGCAGAAGGGACACGAACACTGAAGCTTTCTTT. The V and J genes are TRBV6-6 and TRBJ1-1; D might be TRBD1 (6 bases). V was shortened by 6 bases and J by 1 base, with 9 bases between the two germline ends. The CDR3 has 13 residues. The germline gives CDR1 MNHNY, CDR2 SVGAGI (reference sequence).

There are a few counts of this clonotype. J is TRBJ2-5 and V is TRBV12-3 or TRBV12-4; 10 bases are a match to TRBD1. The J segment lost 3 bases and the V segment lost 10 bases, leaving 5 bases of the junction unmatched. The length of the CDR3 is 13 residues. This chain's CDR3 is CANPTGGKETQYF. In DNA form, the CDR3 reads TGTGCCAACCCGACAGGGGGCAAAGAGACCCAGTACTTC.

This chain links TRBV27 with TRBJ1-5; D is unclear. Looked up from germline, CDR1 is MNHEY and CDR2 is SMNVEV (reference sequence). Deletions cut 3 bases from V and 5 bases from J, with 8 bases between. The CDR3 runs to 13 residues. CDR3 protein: CASSFGWDQPQHF. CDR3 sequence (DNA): TGTGCCAGCAGTTTTGGATGGGATCAGCCCCAGCATTTT.

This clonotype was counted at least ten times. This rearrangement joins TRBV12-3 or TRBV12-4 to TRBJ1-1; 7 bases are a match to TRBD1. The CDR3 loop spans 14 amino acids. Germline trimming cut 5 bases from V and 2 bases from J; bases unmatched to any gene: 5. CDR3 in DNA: TGTGCCAGCAGTCGGACAGGACGTAACACTGAAGCTTTCTTT. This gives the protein CASSRTGRNTEAFF.

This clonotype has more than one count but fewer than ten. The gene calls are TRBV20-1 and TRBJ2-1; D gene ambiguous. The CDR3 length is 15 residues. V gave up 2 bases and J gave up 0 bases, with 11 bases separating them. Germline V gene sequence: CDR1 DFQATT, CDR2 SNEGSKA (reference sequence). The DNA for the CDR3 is TGCAGTGCTAGATCATTAGGCTTCTCCTACAATGAGCAGTTCTTC. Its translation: CSARSLGFSYNEQFF.

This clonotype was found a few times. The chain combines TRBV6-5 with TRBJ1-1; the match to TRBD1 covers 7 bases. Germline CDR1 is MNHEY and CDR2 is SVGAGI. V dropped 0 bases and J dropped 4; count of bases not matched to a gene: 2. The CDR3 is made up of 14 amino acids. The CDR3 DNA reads TGTGCCAGCAGTTACTCACAGGGGCCCACTGAAGCTTTCTTT. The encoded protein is CASSYSQGPTEAFF.

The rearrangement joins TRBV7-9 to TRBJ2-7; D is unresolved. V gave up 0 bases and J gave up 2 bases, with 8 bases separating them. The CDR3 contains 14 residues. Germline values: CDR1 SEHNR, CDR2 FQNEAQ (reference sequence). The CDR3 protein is CASSLASWTYEQYF. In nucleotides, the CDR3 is TGTGCCAGCAGCTTAGCTTCCTGGACCTACGAGCAGTACTTC.

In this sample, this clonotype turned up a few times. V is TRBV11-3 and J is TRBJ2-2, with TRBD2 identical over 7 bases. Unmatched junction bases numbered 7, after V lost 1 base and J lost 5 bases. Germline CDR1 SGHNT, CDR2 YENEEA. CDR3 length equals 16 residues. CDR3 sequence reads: CASSLVTSRDTGELFF. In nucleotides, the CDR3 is TGTGCCAGCAGCTTAGTGACTAGCAGAGATACCGGGGAGCTGTTTTTT.

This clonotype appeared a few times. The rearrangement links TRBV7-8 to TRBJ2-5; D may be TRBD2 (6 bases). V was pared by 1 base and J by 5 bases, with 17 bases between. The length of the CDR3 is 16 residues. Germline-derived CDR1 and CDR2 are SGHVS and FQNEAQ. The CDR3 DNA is TGTGCCAGCAGCTTAGGTGTTGGGGGGTCTGCGGAGACCCAGTACTTC. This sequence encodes CASSLGVGGSAETQYF.

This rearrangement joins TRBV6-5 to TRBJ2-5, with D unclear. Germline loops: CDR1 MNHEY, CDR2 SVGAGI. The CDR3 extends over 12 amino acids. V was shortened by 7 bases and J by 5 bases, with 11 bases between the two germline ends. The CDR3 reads CASIRGAETQYF. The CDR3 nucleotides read TGTGCCAGCATTCGAGGCGCGGAGACCCAGTACTTC.

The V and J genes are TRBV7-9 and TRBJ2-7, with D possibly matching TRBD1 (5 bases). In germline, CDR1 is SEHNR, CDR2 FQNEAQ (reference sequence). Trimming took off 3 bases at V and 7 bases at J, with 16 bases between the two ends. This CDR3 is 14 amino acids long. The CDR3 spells CASSFDRGSDEQYF. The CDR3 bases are TGTGCCAGCAGCTTTGATAGGGGCTCGGATGAGCAGTACTTC.

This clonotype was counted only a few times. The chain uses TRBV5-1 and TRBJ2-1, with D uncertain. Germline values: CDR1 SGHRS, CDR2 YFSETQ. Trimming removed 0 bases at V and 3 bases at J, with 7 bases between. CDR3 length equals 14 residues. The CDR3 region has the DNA TGCGCCAGCAGCTTGGTTGGCAACTACAATGAGCAGTTCTTC. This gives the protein CASSLVGNYNEQFF.

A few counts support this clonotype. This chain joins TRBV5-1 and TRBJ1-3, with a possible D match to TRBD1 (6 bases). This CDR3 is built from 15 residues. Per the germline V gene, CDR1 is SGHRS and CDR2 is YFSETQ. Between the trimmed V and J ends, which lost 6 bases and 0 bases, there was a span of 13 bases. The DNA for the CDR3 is TGCGCCAGCACCGCCGGGGGCGCCTCTGGAAACACCATATATTTT. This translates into CASTAGGASGNTIYF.

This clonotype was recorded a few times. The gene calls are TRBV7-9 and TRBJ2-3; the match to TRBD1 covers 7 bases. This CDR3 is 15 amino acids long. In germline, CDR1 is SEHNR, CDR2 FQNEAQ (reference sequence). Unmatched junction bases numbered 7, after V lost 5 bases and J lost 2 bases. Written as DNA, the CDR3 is TGTGCCAGCAGCCGAGGGGGCAGGACCACAGATACGCAGTATTTT. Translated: CASSRGGRTTDTQYF.

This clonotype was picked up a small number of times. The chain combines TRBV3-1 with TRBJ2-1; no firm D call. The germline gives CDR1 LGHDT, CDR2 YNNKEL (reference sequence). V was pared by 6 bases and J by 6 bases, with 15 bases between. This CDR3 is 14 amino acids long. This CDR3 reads CASRGTRGPNEQFF. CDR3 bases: TGTGCCAGCAGGGGAACAAGAGGTCCCAATGAGCAGTTCTTC.

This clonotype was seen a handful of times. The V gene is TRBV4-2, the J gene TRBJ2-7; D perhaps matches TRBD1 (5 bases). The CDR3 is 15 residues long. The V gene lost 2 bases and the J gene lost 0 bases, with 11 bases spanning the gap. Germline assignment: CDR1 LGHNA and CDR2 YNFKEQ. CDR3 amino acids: CASSQNHRGSYEQYF. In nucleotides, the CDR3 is TGTGCCAGCAGCCAAAACCATAGGGGCTCCTACGAGCAGTACTTC.

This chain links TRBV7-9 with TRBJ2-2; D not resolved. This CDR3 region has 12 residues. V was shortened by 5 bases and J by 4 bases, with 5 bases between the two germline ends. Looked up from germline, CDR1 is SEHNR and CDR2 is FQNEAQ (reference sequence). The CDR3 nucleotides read TGTGCCAGCAGCAAATCCACCGGGGAGCTGTTTTTT. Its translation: CASSKSTGELFF.

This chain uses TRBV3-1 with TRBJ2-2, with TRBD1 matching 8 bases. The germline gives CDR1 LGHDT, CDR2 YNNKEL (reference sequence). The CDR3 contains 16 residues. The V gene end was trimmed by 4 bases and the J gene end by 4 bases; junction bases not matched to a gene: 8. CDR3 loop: CASSRYDRGGTGELFF. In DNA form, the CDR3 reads TGTGCCAGCAGCCGGTATGACAGGGGAGGCACCGGGGAGCTGTTTTTT.

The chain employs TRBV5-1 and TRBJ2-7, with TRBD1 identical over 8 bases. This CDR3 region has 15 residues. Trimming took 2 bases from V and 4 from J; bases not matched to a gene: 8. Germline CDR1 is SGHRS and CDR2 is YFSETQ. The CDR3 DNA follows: TGCGCCAGCAGCTTCCGACAGGGGCCGAGTTACGAGCAGTACTTC. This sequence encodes CASSFRQGPSYEQYF.

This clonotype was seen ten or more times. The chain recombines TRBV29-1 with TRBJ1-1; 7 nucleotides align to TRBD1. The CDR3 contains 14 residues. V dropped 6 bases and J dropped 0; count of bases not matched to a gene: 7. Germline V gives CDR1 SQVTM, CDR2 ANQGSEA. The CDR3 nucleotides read TGCAGCGTCCCCCTGACAGGGATGAACACTGAAGCTTTCTTT. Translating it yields CSVPLTGMNTEAFF.